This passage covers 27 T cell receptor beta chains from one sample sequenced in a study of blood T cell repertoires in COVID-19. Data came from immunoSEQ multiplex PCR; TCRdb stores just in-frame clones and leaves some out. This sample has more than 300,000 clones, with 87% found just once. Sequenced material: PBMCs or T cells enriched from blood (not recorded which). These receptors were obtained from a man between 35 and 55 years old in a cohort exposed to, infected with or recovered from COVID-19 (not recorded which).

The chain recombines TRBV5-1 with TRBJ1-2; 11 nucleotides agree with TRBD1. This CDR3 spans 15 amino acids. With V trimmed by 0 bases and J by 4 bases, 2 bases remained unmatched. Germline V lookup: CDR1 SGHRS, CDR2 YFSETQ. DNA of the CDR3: TGCGCCAGCAGCTTGGTGGACAGGGGGCCCTATGGCTACACCTTC. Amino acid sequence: CASSLVDRGPYGYTF.

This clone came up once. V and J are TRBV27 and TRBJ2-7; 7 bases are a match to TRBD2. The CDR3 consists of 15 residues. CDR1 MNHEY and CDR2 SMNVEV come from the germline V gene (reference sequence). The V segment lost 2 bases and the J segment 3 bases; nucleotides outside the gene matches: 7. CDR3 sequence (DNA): TGTGCCAGCAGTTTAGACGCGGGAGTTCTCTACGAGCAGTACTTC. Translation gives CASSLDAGVLYEQYF.

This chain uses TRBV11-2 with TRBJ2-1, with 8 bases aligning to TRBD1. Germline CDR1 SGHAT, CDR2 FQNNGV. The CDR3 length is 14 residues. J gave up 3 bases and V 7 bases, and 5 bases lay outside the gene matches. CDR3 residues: CASNLQGGYNEQFF. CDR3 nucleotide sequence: TGTGCCAGCAACCTACAGGGGGGCTACAATGAGCAGTTCTTC. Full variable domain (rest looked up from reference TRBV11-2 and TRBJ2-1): EAGVAQSPRYKIIEKRQSVAFWCNPISGHATLYWYQQILGQGPKLLIQFQNNGVVDDSQLPKDRFSAERLKGVDSTLKIQPAKLEDSAVYLCASNLQGGYNEQFFGPGTRLTVL.

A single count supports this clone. In DNA, the CDR3 is TGCGCCAGCAGCCTACCGACAGGGGGCAGCGGGGAGCTGTTTTTT. Its protein is CASSLPTGGSGELFF. The rearrangement uses TRBV5-1 and TRBJ2-2; 10 bases are a match to TRBD1. After removal of 4 bases from V and 7 bases from J, the junction contained 7 bases not matched to a gene. CDR3 length equals 15 residues. Germline values: CDR1 SGHRS, CDR2 YFSETQ.

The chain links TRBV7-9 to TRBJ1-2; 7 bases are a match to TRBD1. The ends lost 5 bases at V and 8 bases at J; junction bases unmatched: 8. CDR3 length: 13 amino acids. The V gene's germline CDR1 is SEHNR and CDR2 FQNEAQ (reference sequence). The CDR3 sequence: CASSTQGDGGYTF. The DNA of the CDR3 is TGTGCCAGCAGCACTCAGGGGGACGGCGGCTACACCTTC. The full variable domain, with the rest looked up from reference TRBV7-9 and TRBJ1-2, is DTGVSQNPRHKITKRGQNVTFRCDPISEHNRLYWYRQTLGQGPEFLTYFQNEAQLEKSRLLSDRFSAERPKGSFSTLEIQRTEQGDSAMYLCASSTQGDGGYTFGSGTRLTVV.

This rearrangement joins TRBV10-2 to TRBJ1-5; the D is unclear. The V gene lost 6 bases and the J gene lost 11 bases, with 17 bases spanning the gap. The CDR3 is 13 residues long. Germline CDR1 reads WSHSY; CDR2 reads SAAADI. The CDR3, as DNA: TGCGCCAGCAGCCCCAATTTGGCCGGGGCCCAGCATTTT. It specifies CASSPNLAGAQHF.

The CDR3 here is CASSLVSGRAYEQYF. The DNA for the CDR3 is TGTGCCAGCAGCTTGGTGAGCGGGAGGGCCTACGAGCAGTACTTC. This chain joins TRBV5-4 and TRBJ2-7; 10 bases match TRBD2. Germline V CDR1 and CDR2: SGHNT, YYREEE (reference sequence). This CDR3 region has 15 residues. The trim removed 0 bases at V and 2 bases at J, leaving 2 bases unmatched.

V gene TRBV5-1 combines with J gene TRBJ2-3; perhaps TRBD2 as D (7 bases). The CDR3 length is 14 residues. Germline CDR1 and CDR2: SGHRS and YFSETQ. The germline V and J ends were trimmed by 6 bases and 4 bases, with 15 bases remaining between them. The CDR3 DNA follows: TGCGCCAGCAACCGATTAGGGGGGGCAGATACGCAGTATTTT. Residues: CASNRLGGADTQYF.

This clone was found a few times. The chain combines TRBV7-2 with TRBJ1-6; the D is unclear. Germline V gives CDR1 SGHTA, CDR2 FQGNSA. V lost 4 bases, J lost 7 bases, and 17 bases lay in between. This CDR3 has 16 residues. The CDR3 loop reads CASSSFASGRNSPLHF. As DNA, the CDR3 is TGTGCCAGCAGCTCATTCGCGTCCGGGAGAAATTCACCCCTCCACTTT.

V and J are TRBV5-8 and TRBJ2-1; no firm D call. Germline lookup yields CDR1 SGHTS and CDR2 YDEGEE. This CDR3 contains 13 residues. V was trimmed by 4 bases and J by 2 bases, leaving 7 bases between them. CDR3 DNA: TGTGCCAGCAGCGACACCCCCTACAATGAGCAGTTCTTC. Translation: CASSDTPYNEQFF.

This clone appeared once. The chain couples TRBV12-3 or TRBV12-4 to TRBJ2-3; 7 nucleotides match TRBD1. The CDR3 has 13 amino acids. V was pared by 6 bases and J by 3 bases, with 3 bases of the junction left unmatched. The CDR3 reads CASSRGQTDTQYF. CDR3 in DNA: TGTGCCAGCAGCCGGGGACAGACAGATACGCAGTATTTT.

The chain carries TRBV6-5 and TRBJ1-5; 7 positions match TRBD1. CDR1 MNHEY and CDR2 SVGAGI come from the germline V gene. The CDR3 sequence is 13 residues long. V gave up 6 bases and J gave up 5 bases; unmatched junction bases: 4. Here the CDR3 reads CASSGQAHQPQHF. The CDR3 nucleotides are TGTGCCAGCAGCGGACAGGCTCATCAGCCCCAGCATTTT.

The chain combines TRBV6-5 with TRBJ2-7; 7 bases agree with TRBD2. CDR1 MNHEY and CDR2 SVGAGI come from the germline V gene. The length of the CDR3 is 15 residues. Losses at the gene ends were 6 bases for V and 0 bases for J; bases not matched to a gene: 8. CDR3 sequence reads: CASRSGTTVSYEQYF. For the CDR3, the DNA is TGTGCCAGCAGGAGCGGGACGACCGTCTCCTACGAGCAGTACTTC.

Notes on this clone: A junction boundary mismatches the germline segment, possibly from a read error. CDR3: CAGRGQAVEAFF. Written as DNA, the CDR3 is TGTGCCGGGAGGGGACAGGCTGTTGAAGCTTTCTTT. This chain joins TRBV30 and TRBJ1-1; TRBD1 matches 8 bases. The CDR3 covers 12 residues. CDR1 is GTSNPN, CDR2 SVGIG, per germline (reference sequence). Variable domain in full (rest from reference TRBV30 and TRBJ1-1): SQTIHQWPATLVQPVGSPLSLECTVEGTSNPNLYWYRQAAGRGLQLLFYSVGIGQISSEVPQNLSASRPQDRQFILSSKKLLLSDSGFYLCAGRGQAVEAFFGQGTRLTVV.

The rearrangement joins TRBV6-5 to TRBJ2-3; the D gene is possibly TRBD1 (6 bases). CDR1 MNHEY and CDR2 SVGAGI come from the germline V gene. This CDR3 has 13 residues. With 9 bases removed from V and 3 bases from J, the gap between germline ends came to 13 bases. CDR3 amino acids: CASQDSSTDTQYF. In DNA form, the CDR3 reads TGTGCCAGTCAGGACAGCAGTACAGATACGCAGTATTTT.

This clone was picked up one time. For the CDR3, the DNA is TGTGCCAGCAGTTTATTCGGGGGGAGCTCTGGAAACACCATATATTTT. It specifies CASSLFGGSSGNTIYF. The rearrangement joins TRBV27 to TRBJ1-3; maybe TRBD1 (5 bases). Germline V lookup: CDR1 MNHEY, CDR2 SMNVEV (reference sequence). V gave up 1 base and J gave up 0 bases, with 10 bases separating them. The CDR3 consists of 16 residues.

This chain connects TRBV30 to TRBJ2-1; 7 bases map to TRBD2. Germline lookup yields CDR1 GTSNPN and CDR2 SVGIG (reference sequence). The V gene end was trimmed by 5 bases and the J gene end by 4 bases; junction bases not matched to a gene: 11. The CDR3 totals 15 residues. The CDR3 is CAWGPLGRTYNEQFF. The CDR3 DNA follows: TGTGCCTGGGGACCCCTCGGGAGGACATACAATGAGCAGTTCTTC.

In DNA form, the CDR3 reads TGTGCCAGCAGTTACTGGACTAGCGGGGGGGCGTCGTACGAGCAGTACTTC. Encoded protein: CASSYWTSGGASYEQYF. V usage is TRBV6-2 or TRBV6-3 and J usage is TRBJ2-7; 15 bases are shared with TRBD2. The CDR3 is 17 residues long. The germline V gene has CDR1 MNHEY and CDR2 SVGEGT. Unmatched junction bases numbered 5, after V lost 1 base and J lost 4 bases.

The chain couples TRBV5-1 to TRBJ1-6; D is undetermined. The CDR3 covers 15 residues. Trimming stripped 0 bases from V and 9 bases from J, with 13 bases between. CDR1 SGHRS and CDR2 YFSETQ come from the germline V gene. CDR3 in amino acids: CASSLVEDSGSPLHF. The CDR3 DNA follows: TGCGCCAGCAGCTTGGTGGAGGACTCAGGTTCACCCCTCCACTTT.

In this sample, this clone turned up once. The CDR3 here is CASSLGQGILGTEAFF. CDR3 bases: TGCGCCAGCAGCTTGGGACAGGGCATACTTGGCACTGAAGCTTTCTTT. The chain combines TRBV5-1 with TRBJ1-1; TRBD1 agrees at 7 bases. The junction had 9 bases not matched to a gene; V was cut back by 0 bases and J by 4 bases. Germline-derived CDR1 and CDR2 are SGHRS and YFSETQ. This CDR3 region has 16 residues. Complete variable domain (other parts from reference TRBV5-1 and TRBJ1-1): KAGVTQTPRYLIKTRGQQVTLSCSPISGHRSVSWYQQTPGQGLQFLFEYFSETQRNKGNFPGRFSGRQFSNSRSEMNVSTLELGDSALYLCASSLGQGILGTEAFFGQGTRLTVV.

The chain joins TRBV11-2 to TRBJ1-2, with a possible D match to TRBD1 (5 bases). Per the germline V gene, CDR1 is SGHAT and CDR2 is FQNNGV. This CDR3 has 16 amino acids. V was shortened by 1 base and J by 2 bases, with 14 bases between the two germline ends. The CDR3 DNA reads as TGTGCCAGCAGCTTAGGGGGCGGACGAGGAAACTATGGCTACACCTTC. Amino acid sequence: CASSLGGGRGNYGYTF.

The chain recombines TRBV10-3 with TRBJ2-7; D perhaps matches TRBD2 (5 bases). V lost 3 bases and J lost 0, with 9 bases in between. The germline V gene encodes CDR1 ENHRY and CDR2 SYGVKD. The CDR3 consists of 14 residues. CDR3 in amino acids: CAISDPRGSYEQYF. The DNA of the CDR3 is TGTGCCATCAGTGACCCTCGGGGCTCCTACGAGCAGTACTTC.

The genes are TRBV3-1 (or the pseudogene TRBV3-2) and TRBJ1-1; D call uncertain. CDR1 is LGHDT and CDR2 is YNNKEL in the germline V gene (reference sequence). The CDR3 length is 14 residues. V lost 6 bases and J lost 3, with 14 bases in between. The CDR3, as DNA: TGTGCCAGCAGATGGACGGACGGGGACACTGAAGCTTTCTTT. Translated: CASRWTDGDTEAFF.

The CDR3 sequence: CASSLGTGGIDQPQHF. The CDR3 nucleotides read TGCGCCAGCAGCTTGGGTACAGGTGGAATTGATCAGCCCCAGCATTTT. The chain couples TRBV5-1 to TRBJ1-5; TRBD1 might be the D (5 bases). The CDR3 covers 16 residues. Trimming stripped 0 bases from V and 5 bases from J, with 15 bases between. The germline V gene has CDR1 SGHRS and CDR2 YFSETQ.

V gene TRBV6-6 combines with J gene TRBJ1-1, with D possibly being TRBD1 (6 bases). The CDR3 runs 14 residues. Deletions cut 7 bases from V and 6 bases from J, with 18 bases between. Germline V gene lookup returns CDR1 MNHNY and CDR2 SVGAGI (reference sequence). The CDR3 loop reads CASTLGGGEAEAFF. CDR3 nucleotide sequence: TGTGCCAGCACCCTAGGGGGAGGGGAGGCTGAAGCTTTCTTT.

The CDR3 region has the DNA TGTGCCAGTAGTAGGGCTAGCGGGATACCGAACACCGGGGAGCTGTTTTTT. It translates to CASSRASGIPNTGELFF. The chain joins TRBV19 to TRBJ2-2, with 9 positions matching TRBD2. This CDR3 region has 17 residues. Trimming took 4 bases from V and 0 from J; bases not matched to a gene: 6. Germline CDR1 reads LNHDA; CDR2 reads SQIVND (reference sequence).

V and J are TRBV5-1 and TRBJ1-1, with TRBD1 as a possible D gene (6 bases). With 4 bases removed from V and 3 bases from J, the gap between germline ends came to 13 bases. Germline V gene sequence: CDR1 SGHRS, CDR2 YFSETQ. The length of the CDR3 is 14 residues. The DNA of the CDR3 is TGCGCCAGCAGCAGAACAGGGATGGACACTGAAGCTTTCTTT. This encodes CASSRTGMDTEAFF.